This TCR beta chain was documented in a study of shared clonotypes between healthy human individuals. The germline gives CDR1 DFQATT, CDR2 SNEGSKA (reference sequence). Trimming cost V 6 bases and J 11 bases, with 13 bases left between them. This CDR3 has 10 amino acids. Assay used: immunoSEQ multiplex PCR; TCRdb lists only in-frame clones, some missing. The sample carries a few hundred thousand clones, more than 95% recorded once. This clonotype was sampled from a woman in her twenties or thirties in good health. Sequencing used naive CD4+ T cells sorted from blood. Subset of the sample: CD45RA+ positively selected. The chain is built from TRBV20-1 and TRBJ2-5; possible D gene TRBD2, 6 bases. In DNA form, the CDR3 reads TGCAGTGCGAGCAATCGGGAGCAGTACTTC. It is translated as CSASNREQYF.